A single sample gave rise to the 13 T cell receptor beta chains below, sequenced in a study of long-term antiretroviral therapy in people with HIV. The authors ran the immunoSEQ assay, v3.0, at survey level. Data came from immunoSEQ multiplex PCR; TCRdb stores just in-frame clones and leaves some out. This sample carries over 10,000 clones, about four fifths of them seen once, and the ten largest clones take about 20%. The sequenced sample was unsorted PBMCs, obtained around 8 years after starting antiretroviral therapy. Every receptor here comes from a middle-aged man with HIV.

V gene TRBV11-2 combines with J gene TRBJ2-7, with D unclear. Trimming shortened V by 2 bases and J by 6 bases, and 14 bases separated the two germline ends. The V gene's germline CDR1 is SGHAT and CDR2 FQNNGV. The CDR3 totals 14 residues. The CDR3 DNA follows: TGTGCCAGCAGCTTAAGGGCTCCTCTGGGCGAGCAGTACTTC. Protein: CASSLRAPLGEQYF.

V is TRBV5-6 and J is TRBJ1-2, with a tentative D call TRBD1 (5 bases). This CDR3 is built from 16 residues. The ends were cut back, 0 bases at V and 1 base at J, with 13 bases in the middle. CDR1 is SGHDT and CDR2 is YYEEEE in the germline V gene. CDR3 residues: CASSLVDTPFNYGYTF. The CDR3 DNA reads TGTGCCAGCAGCTTGGTGGACACCCCCTTTAACTATGGCTACACCTTC.

The chain uses TRBV7-9 and TRBJ2-7; D is ambiguous. Germline CDR1 is SEHNR and CDR2 is FQNEAQ (reference sequence). This CDR3 is built from 13 residues. Trimming left V 2 bases short and J 2 bases short, with 7 bases between. CDR3 in DNA: TGTGCCAGCAGCTTAAACGCCCCCTACGAGCAGTACTTC. This encodes CASSLNAPYEQYF.

The chain combines TRBV19 with TRBJ2-7; D uncertain. The germline V gene has CDR1 LNHDA and CDR2 SQIVND (reference sequence). V dropped 1 base and J dropped 3 bases, with 13 bases sitting between them. This CDR3 spans 15 amino acids. In DNA, the CDR3 is TGTGCCAGTAGTATAGCCTCGAGGACCGACTACGAGCAGTACTTC. Translating gives CASSIASRTDYEQYF.

The chain combines TRBV18 with TRBJ2-7; TRBD1 aligns across 10 bases. Germline V gene sequence: CDR1 KGHSH, CDR2 LQKENI. The V gene end was trimmed by 2 bases and the J gene end by 7 bases; junction bases not matched to a gene: 14. This CDR3 is 17 amino acids long. This chain's CDR3 is CASSPGLKGQGRLEQYF. The CDR3 bases are TGTGCCAGCTCACCAGGCCTTAAGGGACAGGGGCGATTAGAGCAGTACTTC. Based on the CDR3 plus reference TRBV18 and TRBJ2-7, the full variable domain is NAGVMQNPRHLVRRRGQEARLRCSPMKGHSHVYWYRQLPEEGLKFMVYLQKENIIDESGMPKERFSAEFPKEGPSILRIQQVVRGDSAAYFCASSPGLKGQGRLEQYFGPGTRLTVT.

V is TRBV25-1 and J is TRBJ1-6; TRBD1 agrees at 9 bases. This CDR3 region has 15 residues. Germline V gene data show CDR1 as MGHDK and CDR2 as SYGVNS. Trimming removed 4 bases from V and 9 bases from J; junction bases left unmatched: 7. The CDR3 DNA follows: TGTGCCAGCAGTGTCACCGGGACAGGGACTTCACCCCTCCACTTT. Protein product: CASSVTGTGTSPLHF. Looking up the rest from reference TRBV25-1 and TRBJ1-6 gives the full variable domain: EADIYQTPRYLVIGTGKKITLECSQTMGHDKMYWYQQDPGMELHLIHYSYGVNSTEKGDLSSESTVSRIRTEHFPLTLESARPSHTSQYLCASSVTGTGTSPLHFGNGTRLTVT.

V usage is TRBV5-6 and J usage is TRBJ2-3; possibly TRBD2 for D (5 bases). The V gene lost 4 bases and the J gene lost 4 bases, with 10 bases spanning the gap. Looked up from germline, CDR1 is SGHDT and CDR2 is YYEEEE. The CDR3 extends over 13 amino acids. The CDR3 is CASSLSGSDTQYF. The CDR3 DNA reads as TGTGCCAGCAGCCTGAGCGGCTCAGATACGCAGTATTTT.

The chain joins TRBV4-1 to TRBJ1-5, with D unclear. Germline V gene sequence: CDR1 MGHRA, CDR2 YSYEKL. There are 16 residues in the CDR3. Trimming stripped 4 bases from V and 1 base from J, with 14 bases between. The CDR3 here is CASSPYGVWSNQPQHF. CDR3 coding DNA: TGCGCCAGCAGCCCTTATGGAGTATGGAGCAATCAGCCCCAGCATTTT.

This clone was detected only a few times. Here the CDR3 DNA reads TGCGCCAGCAGCCAAGAGGGCGGCTCCTACGAGCAGTACTTC. Its translation: CASSQEGGSYEQYF. The rearrangement uses TRBV4-1 and TRBJ2-7; no firm D call. From germline, CDR1 is MGHRA and CDR2 YSYEKL. Trimming left V 0 bases short and J 0 bases short, with 6 bases between. This CDR3 has 14 residues.

A single count supports this clone. V and J are TRBV27 and TRBJ2-3; 14 bases map to TRBD2. There are 19 residues in the CDR3. Per germline, CDR1 MNHEY and CDR2 SMNVEV (reference sequence). V gave up 6 bases and J gave up 5 bases; unmatched junction bases: 16. Here the CDR3 DNA reads TGTGCCAGCAGCCCCGGACTAGCGGGGGGTGCCGGGCGGCTAGATACGCAGTATTTT. Translating gives CASSPGLAGGAGRLDTQYF.

This chain links TRBV6-5 with TRBJ1-2; D is perhaps TRBD1 (6 bases). CDR1 and CDR2 (germline): MNHEY, SVGAGI. Trimming left V 4 bases short and J 2 bases short, with 14 bases between. The CDR3 length is 15 residues. In nucleotides, the CDR3 is TGTGCCAGCAGTTCTAGCCTTACAGGGAACTATGGCTACACCTTC. Translated: CASSSSLTGNYGYTF.

The chain uses TRBV5-1 and TRBJ2-7, with 8 bases that match TRBD1. Trimming at V came to 3 bases and at J to 2 bases, leaving 7 bases not matched to a gene. The CDR3 has 15 amino acids. Germline CDR1 reads SGHRS; CDR2 reads YFSETQ. The CDR3, as DNA: TGCGCCAGCAGCTCCACCGGGACAGGCGCCTACGAGCAGTACTTC. Translated, it gives CASSSTGTGAYEQYF.

This clone was counted a single time. The rearrangement joins TRBV30 to TRBJ2-3; D gene unclear. Germline V gene sequence: CDR1 GTSNPN, CDR2 SVGIG (reference sequence). The CDR3 is made up of 12 amino acids. Trimming left V 0 bases short and J 6 bases short, with 7 bases between. CDR3 sequence: CAWSVGADTQYF. CDR3 nucleotide sequence: TGTGCCTGGAGTGTAGGCGCGGATACGCAGTATTTT.